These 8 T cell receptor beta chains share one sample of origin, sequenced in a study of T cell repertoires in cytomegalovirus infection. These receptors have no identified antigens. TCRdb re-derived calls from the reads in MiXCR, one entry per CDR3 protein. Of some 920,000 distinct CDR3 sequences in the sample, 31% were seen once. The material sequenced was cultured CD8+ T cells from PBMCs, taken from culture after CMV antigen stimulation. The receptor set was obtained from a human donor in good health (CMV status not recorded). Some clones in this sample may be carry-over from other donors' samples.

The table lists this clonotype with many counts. CDR3 sequence reads: CASSPGQGRFF. Written as DNA, the CDR3 is TGTGCCAGCAGCCCGGGACAGGGCCGATTCTTC. The rearrangement links TRBV7-6 to TRBJ2-1, with 9 bases identical to TRBD1. With V trimmed by 5 bases and J by 16 bases, 6 bases remained unmatched. Germline CDR1 SGHVS, CDR2 FNYEAQ. The CDR3 totals 11 residues.

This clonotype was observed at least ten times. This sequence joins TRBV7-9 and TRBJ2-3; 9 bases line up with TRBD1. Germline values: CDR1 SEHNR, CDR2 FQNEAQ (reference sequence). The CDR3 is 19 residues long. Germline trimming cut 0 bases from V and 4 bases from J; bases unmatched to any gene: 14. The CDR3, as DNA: TGTGCCAGCAGCTTAGCGCTGTACTCGGACAGGGGCGGCGCAGATACGCAGTATTTT. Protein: CASSLALYSDRGGADTQYF.

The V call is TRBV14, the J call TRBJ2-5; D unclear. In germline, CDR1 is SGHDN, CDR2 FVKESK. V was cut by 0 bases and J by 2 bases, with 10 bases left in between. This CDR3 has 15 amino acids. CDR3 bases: TGTGCCAGCAGCCAAGAGTTCTTGGGACAAGAGACCCAGTACTTC. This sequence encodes CASSQEFLGQETQYF.

The CDR3: CASKKAGTYNEQFF. For the CDR3, the DNA is TGTGCCAGTAAAAAAGCGGGGACCTACAATGAGCAGTTCTTC. The chain uses TRBV19 and TRBJ2-1; TRBD2 matches at 7 bases. V was clipped by 7 bases and J by 2 bases; unmatched bases: 5. Germline CDR1 LNHDA, CDR2 SQIVND (reference sequence). CDR3 length: 14 residues.

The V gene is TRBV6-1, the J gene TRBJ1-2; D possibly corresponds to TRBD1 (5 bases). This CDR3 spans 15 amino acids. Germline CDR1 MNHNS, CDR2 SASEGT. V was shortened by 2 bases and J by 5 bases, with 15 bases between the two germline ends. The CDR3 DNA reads TGTGCCAGCAGTGAATCAGGGAGCCTTGCTTATGGCTACACCTTC. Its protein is CASSESGSLAYGYTF.

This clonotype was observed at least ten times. CDR3 in amino acids: CASSLAIGTEQFF. CDR3 nucleotides: TGTGCCAGCAGCTTAGCTATCGGGACTGAGCAGTTCTTC. The V call is TRBV7-6, the J call TRBJ2-1, with D perhaps assigned TRBD1 or TRBD2 (5 bases each). Looked up from germline, CDR1 is SGHVS and CDR2 is FNYEAQ. Trimming shortened V by 0 bases and J by 9 bases, and 9 bases separated the two germline ends. The CDR3 consists of 13 residues.

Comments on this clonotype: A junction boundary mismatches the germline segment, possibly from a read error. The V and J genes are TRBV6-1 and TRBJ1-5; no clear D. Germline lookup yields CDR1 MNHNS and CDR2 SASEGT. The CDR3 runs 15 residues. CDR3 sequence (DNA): TGTGCCGGCAGCCCCGAGCGGGATAGCAATCAGCCCCAGCATTTT. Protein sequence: CAGSPERDSNQPQHF.

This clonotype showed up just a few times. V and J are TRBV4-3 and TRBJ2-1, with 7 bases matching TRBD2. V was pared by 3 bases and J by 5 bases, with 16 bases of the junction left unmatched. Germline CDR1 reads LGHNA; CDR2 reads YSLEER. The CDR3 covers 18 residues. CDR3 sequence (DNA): TGCGCCAGCAGCCAGGGTATTGGGGAGGGAGTGGCAAACAATGAGCAGTTCTTC. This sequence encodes CASSQGIGEGVANNEQFF.